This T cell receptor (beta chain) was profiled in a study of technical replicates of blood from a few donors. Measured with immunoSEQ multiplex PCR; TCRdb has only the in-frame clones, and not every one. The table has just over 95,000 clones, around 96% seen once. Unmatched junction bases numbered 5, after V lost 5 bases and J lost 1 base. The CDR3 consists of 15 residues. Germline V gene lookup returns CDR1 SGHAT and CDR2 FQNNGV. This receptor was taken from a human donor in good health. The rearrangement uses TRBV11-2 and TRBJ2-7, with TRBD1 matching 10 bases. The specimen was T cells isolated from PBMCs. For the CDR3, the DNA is TGTGCCAGCAGCCTCACGGGACAGGGGTCCTACGAGCAGTACTTC. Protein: CASSLTGQGSYEQYF.